The 6 T cell receptor beta chains below come from one sample, sequenced in a study of blood T cells in healthy people across ages. Next came a second PCR, run for roughly 6 to 11 cycles, which used a sample-barcoded 5' primer along with a J-beta primer mix. TCRdb ran MiXCR on the 5' RACE reads and lists one entry per CDR3 protein. This table holds about 1.8 million distinct CDR3 sequences, around half found once. The sample taken for sequencing was blood. The receptors derive from a woman aged 40 to 50 in good health.

This clonotype was detected ten times or more. This chain uses TRBV29-1 with TRBJ2-3; a weak D match, TRBD1 (5 bases). CDR3 length: 13 residues. Trimming took off 3 bases at V and 5 bases at J, with 12 bases between the two ends. Germline loops: CDR1 SQVTM, CDR2 ANQGSEA. The CDR3 sequence is CSVEVQQGDTQYF. The CDR3 DNA reads TGCAGCGTTGAGGTGCAGCAGGGAGATACGCAGTATTTT.

To note about this clonotype: A much larger clone is a single base away; this may be a read error. V gene TRBV20-1 combines with J gene TRBJ2-7; TRBD1 aligns across 7 bases. CDR3 length equals 13 residues. The J segment lost 3 bases and the V segment lost 1 base, leaving 3 bases of the junction unmatched. Germline V gene lookup returns CDR1 DFQATT and CDR2 SNEGSKA (reference sequence). Here the CDR3 reads CSARGDRVYEQYF. Written as DNA, the CDR3 is TGCAGTGCTAGAGGGGACAGAGTCTACGAGCAGTACTTC.

For this clonotype: One end of the junction does not line up with germline, which may come from a read error. The chain combines TRBV20-1 with TRBJ1-2; 9 bases line up with TRBD1. The CDR3 spans 12 residues. In germline, CDR1 is DFQATT, CDR2 SNEGSKA (reference sequence). The CDR3 spells CSAPDRGYDYTF. For the CDR3, the DNA is TGCAGTGCTCCGGACAGGGGTTATGACTACACCTTC.

As regards this clonotype: At one of its ends the junction is not consistent with the germline gene, which may arise from a read error. The gene calls are TRBV5-1 and TRBJ1-2, with D uncertain. Germline V gives CDR1 SGHRS, CDR2 YFSETQ. This CDR3 has 15 residues. Written as DNA, the CDR3 is TGCGCCAACAGCCTAACCCTTGGGGATAGCTATGGCTACACCTTC. Translated, it gives CANSLTLGDSYGYTF.

This clonotype appeared a few times. The chain couples TRBV3-1 to TRBJ2-4, with D possibly matching TRBD2 (6 bases). The germline V and J ends were trimmed by 0 bases and 0 bases, with 9 bases remaining between them. This CDR3 region has 16 residues. Per germline, CDR1 LGHDT and CDR2 YNNKEL (reference sequence). The CDR3 nucleotides are TGTGCCAGCAGCCAAGAGGGGGAGGTAGCCAAAAACATTCAGTACTTC. It encodes CASSQEGEVAKNIQYF.

The chain has TRBV10-3 and TRBJ2-3; 9 positions match TRBD2. The V gene end was trimmed by 0 bases and the J gene end by 2 bases; junction bases not matched to a gene: 15. This CDR3 has 20 amino acids. Per germline, CDR1 ENHRY and CDR2 SYGVKD. CDR3 nucleotides: TGTGCCATCAGTGAGTCGTTATGGGTAGCGGGGGTCCCCAACACAGATACGCAGTATTTT. Its protein product is CAISESLWVAGVPNTDTQYF.